This T cell receptor (beta chain) was sequenced in a study of blood T cell repertoires in COVID-19. Sequencing was performed with immunoSEQ multiplex PCR; in TCRdb, only in-frame clones are kept and a portion is missing. This table holds about 180,000 clones, about nine tenths found once. This CDR3 has 15 residues. CDR1 GTSNPN and CDR2 SVGIG come from the germline V gene (reference sequence). V shed 5 bases and J 3 bases; nucleotides not matched to a gene: 9. The sequencing input was peripheral blood. V gene TRBV30 combines with J gene TRBJ1-4; TRBD1 agrees at 7 bases. The sequence was collected from a young man who had recovered from COVID-19. The DNA for the CDR3 is TGTGCCTGGGGTGCAGGGGGTAGGGCTAATGAAAAACTGTTTTTT. Amino acids: CAWGAGGRANEKLFF.